The 29 T cell receptor beta chains below were found in one sample sequenced in a study of blood T cell repertoires in COVID-19. Using immunoSEQ multiplex PCR, the repertoire was profiled, and TCRdb retains in-frame clones only, with some absent. The table lists around 200,000 clones, 85% of them singletons. The specimen sequenced was peripheral blood. These receptors originate from a person aged 65 to 85 with COVID-19, enrolled during active disease.

This chain uses TRBV28 with TRBJ2-1; unclear D gene. V was pared by 5 bases and J by 4 bases, with 15 bases between. The CDR3 is made up of 15 amino acids. Germline loops: CDR1 MDHEN, CDR2 SYDVKM. Written as DNA, the CDR3 is TGTGCCAGCAGTCGCGGAACCACCATTTACAATGAGCAGTTCTTC. It translates to CASSRGTTIYNEQFF.

The V and J genes are TRBV10-3 and TRBJ2-1; weak D call: TRBD2 (6 bases). CDR3 length: 15 amino acids. V lost 8 bases and J lost 0, with 14 bases in between. From germline, CDR1 is ENHRY and CDR2 SYGVKD. Here the CDR3 reads CAISIGGRSYNEQFF. The CDR3 DNA follows: TGTGCCATCTCGATCGGGGGACGCTCCTACAATGAGCAGTTCTTC.

The chain links TRBV29-1 to TRBJ2-7, with a weak D call TRBD1 (5 bases). Trimming left V 7 bases short and J 1 base short, with 23 bases between. This CDR3 has 16 residues. Germline CDR1 reads SQVTM; CDR2 reads ANQGSEA. CDR3 residues: CSARIALDRPSYEQYF. CDR3 DNA: TGCAGCGCCCGAATTGCTCTCGACAGACCATCCTACGAGCAGTACTTC.

V usage is TRBV6-5 and J usage is TRBJ1-5; 7 bases are shared with TRBD1. This CDR3 comprises 15 residues. V was clipped by 6 bases and J by 0 bases; unmatched bases: 5. Germline lookup yields CDR1 MNHEY and CDR2 SVGAGI. The CDR3 spells CASRPTGYSNQPQHF. In DNA, the CDR3 is TGTGCCAGCAGACCGACAGGGTATAGCAATCAGCCCCAGCATTTT.

The J gene is TRBJ1-4, the V gene TRBV24-1, with D perhaps TRBD1 (5 bases). Trimming stripped 5 bases from V and 4 bases from J, with 10 bases between. This CDR3 is 14 amino acids long. Germline CDR1 and CDR2: KGHDR and SFDVKD. The CDR3: CATSGGGVNEKLFF. CDR3 DNA sequence: TGTGCCACCAGTGGAGGAGGGGTTAATGAAAAACTGTTTTTT.

This rearrangement joins TRBV3-1 (or the pseudogene TRBV3-2) to TRBJ2-6, with a possible D match to TRBD1 (5 bases). This CDR3 comprises 13 residues. Germline V gene sequence: CDR1 LGHDT, CDR2 YNNKEL (reference sequence). V was trimmed by 4 bases and J by 4 bases, leaving 5 bases between them. CDR3 sequence reads: CASSRQGANVLTF. For the CDR3, the DNA is TGTGCCAGCAGCCGACAGGGGGCCAACGTCCTGACTTTC.

The gene calls are TRBV7-9 and TRBJ1-2; D is ambiguous. The CDR3 is 18 amino acids. Germline V gene lookup returns CDR1 SEHNR and CDR2 FQNEAQ (reference sequence). V lost 4 bases and J 1 base, leaving 22 bases between the germline ends. The CDR3 bases are TGTGCCAGCAGCTCAAAAGTTTCTTTAAACCTCGGTAACTATGGCTACACCTTC. It translates to CASSSKVSLNLGNYGYTF.

V is TRBV6-2 or TRBV6-3 and J is TRBJ2-2; 10 bases fit TRBD2. The V and J ends lost 6 bases and 4 bases, in that order; junction bases with no gene match: 8. Germline CDR1 reads MNHEY; CDR2 reads SVGEGT. The CDR3 has 16 amino acids. The CDR3 DNA reads TGTGCCAGCAGGCCTCTAGCGGGAGATGGCACCGGGGAGCTGTTTTTT. Its translation is CASRPLAGDGTGELFF.

This clone was recorded a few times. V usage is TRBV28 and J usage is TRBJ1-4; 12 bases are shared with TRBD1. Germline V gene sequence: CDR1 MDHEN, CDR2 SYDVKM. This CDR3 is 19 amino acids long. V was clipped by 3 bases and J by 4 bases; unmatched bases: 12. Written as DNA, the CDR3 is TGTGCCAGCAGTTTGTACTCCGGGACAGGGGGCGGGATTAATGAAAAACTGTTTTTT. Amino acid sequence: CASSLYSGTGGGINEKLFF.

The gene calls are TRBV4-1 and TRBJ2-2; TRBD1 might be the D (5 bases). This CDR3 region has 14 residues. Trimming shortened V by 0 bases and J by 7 bases, and 9 bases separated the two germline ends. Germline CDR1 reads MGHRA; CDR2 reads YSYEKL. CDR3 protein: CASSQDPRGGELFF. The CDR3 nucleotides are TGCGCCAGCAGCCAAGACCCTAGGGGCGGGGAGCTGTTTTTT.

J is TRBJ2-7 and V is TRBV4-1; 12 bases line up with TRBD1. After removal of 4 bases from V and 0 bases from J, the junction contained 4 bases not matched to a gene. In germline, CDR1 is MGHRA, CDR2 YSYEKL. CDR3 length: 16 amino acids. The CDR3 DNA follows: TGCGCCAGCAGCCGGGACAGGGGGCCGAGCTCCTACGAGCAGTACTTC. Translation: CASSRDRGPSSYEQYF.

V gene TRBV7-3 combines with J gene TRBJ2-1; TRBD2 aligns across 7 bases. Germline V gene sequence: CDR1 SGHTA, CDR2 FQGTGA. Unmatched junction bases numbered 11, after V lost 6 bases and J lost 12 bases. The CDR3 is made up of 13 amino acids. The CDR3 spells CASSPPGGFRQFF. In DNA form, the CDR3 reads TGTGCCAGCAGTCCCCCGGGGGGATTTCGGCAGTTCTTC. The entire variable domain, with the rest obtained from reference TRBV7-3 and TRBJ2-1, is as follows: GAGVSQTPSNKVTEKGKYVELRCDPISGHTALYWYRQSLGQGPEFLIYFQGTGAADDSGLPNDRFFAVRPEGSVSTLKIQRTERGDSAVYLCASSPPGGFRQFFGPGTRLTVL.

This chain connects TRBV5-1 to TRBJ1-6; D call uncertain. This CDR3 has 14 amino acids. V gave up 4 bases and J gave up 7 bases, with 12 bases separating them. Germline V gene data show CDR1 as SGHRS and CDR2 as YFSETQ. The CDR3 DNA follows: TGCGCCAGCAGCGCTGGACTGACAAATTCACCCCTCCACTTT. Translated, it gives CASSAGLTNSPLHF.

This clone was seen just once. V gene TRBV5-1 combines with J gene TRBJ1-5; 7 bases fit TRBD1. The ends lost 2 bases at V and 7 bases at J; junction bases unmatched: 3. Germline-derived CDR1 and CDR2 are SGHRS and YFSETQ. This CDR3 is built from 13 residues. CDR3 protein: CASSFRGEQPQHF. The CDR3 nucleotides read TGCGCCAGCAGCTTCAGGGGGGAGCAGCCCCAGCATTTT. Combining the CDR3 with reference TRBV5-1 and TRBJ1-5 gives the whole variable domain KAGVTQTPRYLIKTRGQQVTLSCSPISGHRSVSWYQQTPGQGLQFLFEYFSETQRNKGNFPGRFSGRQFSNSRSEMNVSTLELGDSALYLCASSFRGEQPQHFGDGTRLSIL.

The chain links TRBV7-9 to TRBJ2-3; tentatively, D is TRBD2 (5 bases). Trimming pared 3 bases from V and 2 bases from J, leaving 21 bases between. CDR3 length: 18 amino acids. CDR1 and CDR2 from the germline V gene are SEHNR and FQNEAQ (reference sequence). In DNA form, the CDR3 reads TGTGCCAGCAGCTTGCCCCCCGAGGGTGGACCTACCACAGATACGCAGTATTTT. Translation gives CASSLPPEGGPTTDTQYF.

The chain carries TRBV6-6 and TRBJ2-3; D is unclear. Germline CDR1 is MNHNY and CDR2 is SVGAGI (reference sequence). There are 11 residues in the CDR3. The V and J ends lost 6 bases and 6 bases respectively, with 7 bases between them. The CDR3 here is CASSFADTQYF. The CDR3, as DNA: TGTGCCAGCAGCTTTGCGGATACGCAGTATTTT.

The chain has TRBV28 and TRBJ1-2; TRBD1 aligns across 8 bases. CDR3 length equals 13 residues. V lost 6 bases, J lost 4 bases, and 4 bases stayed unmatched. Germline V gene data show CDR1 as MDHEN and CDR2 as SYDVKM. This CDR3 is CASRSGTGYGYTF. In DNA form, the CDR3 reads TGTGCCAGCAGGTCCGGGACAGGCTATGGCTACACCTTC.

This clone was detected once. The rearrangement uses TRBV4-3 and TRBJ1-2; 8 positions match TRBD1. From germline, CDR1 is LGHNA and CDR2 YSLEER. The junction had 4 bases not matched to a gene; V was cut back by 1 base and J by 0 bases. The CDR3 is made up of 16 amino acids. The CDR3 region is CASSQGRQGSNYGYTF. The CDR3 nucleotides are TGCGCCAGCAGCCAAGGAAGACAGGGGTCTAACTATGGCTACACCTTC.

The V call is TRBV28, the J call TRBJ2-7, with a weak D call TRBD2 (6 bases). Trimming removed 6 bases at V and 4 bases at J, with 16 bases between. Germline V gene lookup returns CDR1 MDHEN and CDR2 SYDVKM. The CDR3 extends over 14 amino acids. Written as DNA, the CDR3 is TGTGCCAGCAGACCCGCGGGGATGTTGTACGAGCAGTACTTC. Translation gives CASRPAGMLYEQYF.

The gene calls are TRBV7-3 and TRBJ2-3; D is possibly TRBD2 (6 bases). Germline values: CDR1 SGHTA, CDR2 FQGTGA. This CDR3 contains 15 residues. V lost 3 bases and J 5 bases, leaving 15 bases between the germline ends. This CDR3 is CASSFGTPVGDTQYF. CDR3 sequence (DNA): TGTGCCAGCAGCTTCGGGACTCCCGTTGGAGATACGCAGTATTTT.

V is TRBV12-3 or TRBV12-4 and J is TRBJ1-1; maybe TRBD1 (6 bases). The CDR3 is made up of 13 amino acids. V was shortened by 3 bases and J by 8 bases, with 13 bases between the two germline ends. The CDR3 spells CASSLFTGREAFF. The DNA of the CDR3 is TGTGCCAGCAGTTTGTTTACAGGGCGGGAAGCTTTCTTT.

The rearrangement links TRBV14 to TRBJ2-5; TRBD2 might be the D (5 bases). CDR1 is SGHDN, CDR2 FVKESK, per germline. The CDR3 loop spans 11 amino acids. V gave up 4 bases and J gave up 6 bases, with 6 bases separating them. CDR3: CASSLGKTQYF. As DNA, the CDR3 is TGTGCCAGCAGCCTCGGGAAGACCCAGTACTTC. Filled out from reference TRBV14 and TRBJ2-5, the complete variable domain reads EAGVTQFPSHSVIEKGQTVTLRCDPISGHDNLYWYRRVMGKEIKFLLHFVKESKQDESGMPNNRFLAERTGGTYSTLKVQPAELEDSGVYFCASSLGKTQYFGPGTRLLVL.

This clone was counted between two and nine times. This chain connects TRBV5-1 to TRBJ2-7; 8 bases agree with TRBD1. The CDR3 runs to 15 residues. Losses at the gene ends were 5 bases for V and 4 bases for J; bases not matched to a gene: 11. Germline V CDR1 and CDR2: SGHRS, YFSETQ. CDR3 bases: TGCGCCAGCAGTCCCGGGACAGGAAGACTATACGAGCAGTACTTC. Translation gives CASSPGTGRLYEQYF.

The chain links TRBV19 to TRBJ2-1; 9 bases are shared with TRBD2. V lost 7 bases to trimming and J lost 4 bases; unmatched junction nucleotides: 11. Germline CDR1 LNHDA, CDR2 SQIVND (reference sequence). This CDR3 contains 16 residues. CDR3 residues: CASTHSRRGGYNEQFF. The CDR3, as DNA: TGTGCCAGTACCCACTCACGGCGGGGGGGTTACAATGAGCAGTTCTTC. Drawing the rest from reference TRBV19 and TRBJ2-1, the complete variable domain is DGGITQSPKYLFRKEGQNVTLSCEQNLNHDAMYWYRQDPGQGLRLIYYSQIVNDFQKGDIAEGYSVSREKKESFPLTVTSAQKNPTAFYLCASTHSRRGGYNEQFFGPGTRLTVL.

J is TRBJ1-1 and V is TRBV7-2, with D tentatively TRBD1 (6 bases). V lost 5 bases and J 3 bases, leaving 19 bases between the germline ends. The CDR3 contains 16 residues. Germline V CDR1 and CDR2: SGHTA, FQGNSA. The CDR3 coding sequence is TGTGCCAGCAGCCCCACTGTGGTTGACAGGTACACTGAAGCTTTCTTT. This sequence encodes CASSPTVVDRYTEAFF.

The V and J genes are TRBV27 and TRBJ2-7; 10 positions match TRBD2. Trimming at V came to 5 bases and at J to 6 bases, leaving 7 bases not matched to a gene. CDR3 size: 14 residues. The germline V gene has CDR1 MNHEY and CDR2 SMNVEV (reference sequence). The CDR3 nucleotides are TGTGCCAGCAGTCTAGGTAGCGGGAGGTTCGAGCAGTACTTC. Translated, it gives CASSLGSGRFEQYF.

V is TRBV19 and J is TRBJ1-5; 8 nucleotides align to TRBD1. Unmatched junction bases numbered 5, after V lost 9 bases and J lost 7 bases. CDR3 length: 12 amino acids. Germline CDR1 LNHDA, CDR2 SQIVND (reference sequence). Here the CDR3 reads CASRGPGQPQHF. CDR3 nucleotide sequence: TGTGCCAGCAGGGGGCCGGGGCAGCCCCAGCATTTT.

The rearrangement links TRBV7-9 to TRBJ1-6, with 8 bases identical to TRBD1. Germline V lookup: CDR1 SEHNR, CDR2 FQNEAQ (reference sequence). The V gene end was trimmed by 6 bases and the J gene end by 5 bases; junction bases not matched to a gene: 9. This CDR3 has 16 residues. CDR3: CASSHRTGRDNSPLHF. In DNA, the CDR3 is TGTGCCAGCAGTCATCGGACAGGGCGGGATAATTCACCCCTCCACTTT.

Details on this clone: One end of the junction varies from germline; a read error may be responsible. This rearrangement joins TRBV5-4 to TRBJ2-7; 7 positions agree with TRBD2. This CDR3 is 14 amino acids long. From germline, CDR1 is SGHNT and CDR2 YYREEE (reference sequence). The CDR3 DNA reads as TGTGCCAGCAGCCCGGAGGCGGGGGAGCTCGATAGGGACTTC. Its translation: CASSPEAGELDRDF.